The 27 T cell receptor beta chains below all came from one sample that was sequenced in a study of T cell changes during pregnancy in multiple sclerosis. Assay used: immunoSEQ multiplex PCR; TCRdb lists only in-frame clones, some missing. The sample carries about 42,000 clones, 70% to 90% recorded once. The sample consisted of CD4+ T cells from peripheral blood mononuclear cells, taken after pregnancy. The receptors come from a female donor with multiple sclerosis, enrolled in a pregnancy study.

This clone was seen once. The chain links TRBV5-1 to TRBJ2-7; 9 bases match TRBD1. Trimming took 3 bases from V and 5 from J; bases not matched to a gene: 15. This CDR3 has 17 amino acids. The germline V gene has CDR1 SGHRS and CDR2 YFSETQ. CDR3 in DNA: TGCGCCAGCAGCTCGCCGCTTGACCGGGACAGGGTCAACGAGCAGTACTTC. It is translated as CASSSPLDRDRVNEQYF.

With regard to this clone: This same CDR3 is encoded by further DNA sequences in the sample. The chain's CDR3 is CASSSRQGEAFF. The CDR3 DNA sequence: TGTGCCAGCAGCTCCAGACAGGGGGAAGCTTTCTTT. V is TRBV7-3 and J is TRBJ1-1, with TRBD1 matching over 8 bases. Unmatched junction bases numbered 3, after V lost 4 bases and J lost 8 bases. The CDR3 is made up of 12 amino acids. CDR1 is SGHTA, CDR2 FQGTGA, per germline.

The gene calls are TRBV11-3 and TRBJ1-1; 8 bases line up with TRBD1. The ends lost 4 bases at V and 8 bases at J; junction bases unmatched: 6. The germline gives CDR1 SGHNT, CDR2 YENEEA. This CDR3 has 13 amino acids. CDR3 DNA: TGTGCCAGCAGCTCGCAGGGGGCGGCCGAAGCTTTCTTT. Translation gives CASSSQGAAEAFF.

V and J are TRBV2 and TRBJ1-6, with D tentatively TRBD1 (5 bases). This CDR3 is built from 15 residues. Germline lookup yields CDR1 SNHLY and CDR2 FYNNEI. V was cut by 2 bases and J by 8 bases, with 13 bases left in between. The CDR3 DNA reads TGTGCCAGCAGTGAAATCGGGGGGAACGATTCACCCCTCCACTTT. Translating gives CASSEIGGNDSPLHF.

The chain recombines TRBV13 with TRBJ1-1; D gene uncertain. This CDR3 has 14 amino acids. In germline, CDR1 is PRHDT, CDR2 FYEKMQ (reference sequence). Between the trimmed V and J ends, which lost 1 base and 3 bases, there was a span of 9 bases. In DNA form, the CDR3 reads TGTGCCAGCAGCTTAGAGGCCGGGTACACTGAAGCTTTCTTT. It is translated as CASSLEAGYTEAFF.

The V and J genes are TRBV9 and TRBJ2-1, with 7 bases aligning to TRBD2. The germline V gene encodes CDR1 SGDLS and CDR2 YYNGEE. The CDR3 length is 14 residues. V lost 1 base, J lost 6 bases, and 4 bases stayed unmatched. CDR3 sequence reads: CASSVWASGNEQFF. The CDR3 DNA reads TGTGCCAGCAGCGTATGGGCTAGCGGCAATGAGCAGTTCTTC.

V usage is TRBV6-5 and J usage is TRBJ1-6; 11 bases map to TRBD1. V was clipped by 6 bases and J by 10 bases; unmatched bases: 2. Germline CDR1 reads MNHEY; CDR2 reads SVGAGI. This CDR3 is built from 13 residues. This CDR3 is CASSRDRGSPLHF. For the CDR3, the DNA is TGTGCCAGCAGCCGGGACAGGGGGTCACCCCTCCACTTT.

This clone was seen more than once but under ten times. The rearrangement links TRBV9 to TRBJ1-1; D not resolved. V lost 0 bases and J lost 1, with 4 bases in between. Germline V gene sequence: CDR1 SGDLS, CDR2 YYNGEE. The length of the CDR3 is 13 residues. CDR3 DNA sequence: TGTGCCAGCAGCGTAGACTGGAACACTGAAGCTTTCTTT. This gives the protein CASSVDWNTEAFF.

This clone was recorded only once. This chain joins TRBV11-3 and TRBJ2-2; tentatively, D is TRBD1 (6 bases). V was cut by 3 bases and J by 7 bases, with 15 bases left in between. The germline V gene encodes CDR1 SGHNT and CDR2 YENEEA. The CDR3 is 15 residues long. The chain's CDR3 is CASSLQGQAGGELFF. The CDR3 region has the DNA TGTGCCAGCAGCTTGCAGGGGCAGGCGGGCGGGGAGCTGTTTTTT.

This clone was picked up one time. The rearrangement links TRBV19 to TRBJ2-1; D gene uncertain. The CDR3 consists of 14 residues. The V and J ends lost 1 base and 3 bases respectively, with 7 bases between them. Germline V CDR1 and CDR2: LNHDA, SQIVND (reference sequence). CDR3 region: CASSIGGSYNEQFF. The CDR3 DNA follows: TGTGCCAGTAGTATAGGTGGCAGCTACAATGAGCAGTTCTTC.

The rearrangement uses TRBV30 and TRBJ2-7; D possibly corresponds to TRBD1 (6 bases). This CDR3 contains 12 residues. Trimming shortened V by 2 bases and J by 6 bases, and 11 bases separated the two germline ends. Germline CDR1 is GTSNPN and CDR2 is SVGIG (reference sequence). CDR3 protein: CAWSHGTTEQYF. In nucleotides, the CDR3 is TGTGCCTGGAGTCATGGGACAACCGAGCAGTACTTC.

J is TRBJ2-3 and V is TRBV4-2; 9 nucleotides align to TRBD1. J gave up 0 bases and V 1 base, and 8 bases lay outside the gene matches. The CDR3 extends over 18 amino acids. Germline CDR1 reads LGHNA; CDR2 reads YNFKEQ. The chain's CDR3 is CASSQGGRGQGSTDTQYF. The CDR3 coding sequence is TGTGCCAGCAGCCAAGGAGGGAGAGGACAGGGGAGCACAGATACGCAGTATTTT.

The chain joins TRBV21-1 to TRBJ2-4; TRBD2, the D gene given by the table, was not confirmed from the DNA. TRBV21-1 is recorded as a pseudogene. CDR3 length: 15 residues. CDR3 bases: TGTGCCAGCAGCAAATCCGGGGTGGCCAAAAACATTCAGTACTTC. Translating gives CASSKSGVAKNIQYF.

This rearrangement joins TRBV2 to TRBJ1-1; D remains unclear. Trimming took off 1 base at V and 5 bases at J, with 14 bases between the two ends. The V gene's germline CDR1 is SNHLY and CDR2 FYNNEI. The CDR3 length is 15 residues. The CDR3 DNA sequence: TGTGCCAGCAGTGAAGAGCCGGATTCGGGGACTGAAGCTTTCTTT. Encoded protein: CASSEEPDSGTEAFF.

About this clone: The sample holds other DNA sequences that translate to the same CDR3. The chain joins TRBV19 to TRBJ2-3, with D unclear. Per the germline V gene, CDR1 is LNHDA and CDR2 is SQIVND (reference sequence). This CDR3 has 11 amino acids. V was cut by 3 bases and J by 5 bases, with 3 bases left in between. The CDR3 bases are TGTGCCAGTAGTATCGGAGATACGCAGTATTTT. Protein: CASSIGDTQYF.

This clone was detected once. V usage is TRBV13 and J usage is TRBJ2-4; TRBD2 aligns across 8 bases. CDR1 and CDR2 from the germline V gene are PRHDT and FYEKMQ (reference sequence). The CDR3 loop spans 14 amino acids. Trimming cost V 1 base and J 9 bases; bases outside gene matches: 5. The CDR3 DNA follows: TGTGCCAGCAGCTTAGTTAGCGGGGAGACCATTCAGTACTTC. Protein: CASSLVSGETIQYF.

CDR3 protein: CASSLAFPEKLFF. CDR3 bases: TGCGCCAGCAGCTTGGCCTTCCCTGAAAAACTGTTTTTT. The chain links TRBV5-1 to TRBJ1-4; D uncertain. The CDR3 runs 13 residues. Germline CDR1 and CDR2: SGHRS and YFSETQ. The germline V and J ends were trimmed by 0 bases and 7 bases, with 7 bases remaining between them.

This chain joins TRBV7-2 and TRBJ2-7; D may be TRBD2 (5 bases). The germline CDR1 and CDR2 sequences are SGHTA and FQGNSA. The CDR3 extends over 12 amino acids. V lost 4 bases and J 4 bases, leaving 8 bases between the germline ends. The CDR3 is CASSSTGYEQYF. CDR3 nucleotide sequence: TGTGCCAGCAGCTCCACGGGGTACGAGCAGTACTTC.

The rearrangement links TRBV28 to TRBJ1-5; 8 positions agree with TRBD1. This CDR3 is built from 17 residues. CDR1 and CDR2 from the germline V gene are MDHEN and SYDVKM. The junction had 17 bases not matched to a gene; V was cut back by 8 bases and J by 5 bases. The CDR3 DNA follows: TGTGCCAGCTCGGACGGAACAGGGGGTGGTGTGTATCAGCCCCAGCATTTT. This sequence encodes CASSDGTGGGVYQPQHF.

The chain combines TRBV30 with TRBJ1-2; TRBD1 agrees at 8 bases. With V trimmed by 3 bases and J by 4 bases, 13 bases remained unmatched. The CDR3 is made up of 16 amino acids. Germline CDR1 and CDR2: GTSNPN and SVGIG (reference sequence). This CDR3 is CAWSRYSRGRTYGYTF. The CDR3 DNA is TGTGCCTGGAGCCGATACTCCAGGGGGCGCACCTATGGCTACACCTTC.

CDR3 loop: CASSVGEVYNEQFF. The CDR3 DNA sequence: TGTGCCAGCAGCGTAGGAGAAGTTTACAATGAGCAGTTCTTC. The chain combines TRBV9 with TRBJ2-1, with D unclear. V was cut by 0 bases and J by 4 bases, with 8 bases left in between. The CDR3 totals 14 residues. CDR1 and CDR2 from the germline V gene are SGDLS and YYNGEE.

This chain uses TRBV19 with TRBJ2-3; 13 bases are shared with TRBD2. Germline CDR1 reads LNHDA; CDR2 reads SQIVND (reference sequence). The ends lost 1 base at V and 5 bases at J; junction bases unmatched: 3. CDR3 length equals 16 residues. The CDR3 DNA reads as TGTGCCAGTAGTATAGGACTAGCGGGGGGCAGAGATACGCAGTATTTT. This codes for CASSIGLAGGRDTQYF. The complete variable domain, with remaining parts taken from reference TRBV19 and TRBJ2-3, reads DGGITQSPKYLFRKEGQNVTLSCEQNLNHDAMYWYRQDPGQGLRLIYYSQIVNDFQKGDIAEGYSVSREKKESFPLTVTSAQKNPTAFYLCASSIGLAGGRDTQYFGPGTRLTVL.

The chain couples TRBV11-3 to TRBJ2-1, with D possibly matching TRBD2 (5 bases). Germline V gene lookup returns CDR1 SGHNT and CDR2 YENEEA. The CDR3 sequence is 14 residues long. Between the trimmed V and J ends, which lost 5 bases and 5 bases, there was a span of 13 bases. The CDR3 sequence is CASSTRTGNNEQFF. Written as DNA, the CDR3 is TGTGCCAGCAGCACACGGACGGGAAACAATGAGCAGTTCTTC.

CDR3 protein: CSVRSNNYGYTF. The CDR3, as DNA: TGCAGCGTTCGGTCCAACAACTATGGCTACACCTTC. V gene TRBV29-1 combines with J gene TRBJ1-2, with D hard to call. Germline CDR1 reads SQVTM; CDR2 reads ANQGSEA. V dropped 5 bases and J dropped 2 bases, with 9 bases sitting between them. The CDR3 spans 12 residues.

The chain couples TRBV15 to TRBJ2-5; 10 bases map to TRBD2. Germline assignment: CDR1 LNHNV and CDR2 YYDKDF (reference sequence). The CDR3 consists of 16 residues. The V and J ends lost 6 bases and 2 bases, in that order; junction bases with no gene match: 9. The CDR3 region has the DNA TGTGCCACCAGTCCTGCCCGGACTAGCGGACAAGAGACCCAGTACTTC. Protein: CATSPARTSGQETQYF. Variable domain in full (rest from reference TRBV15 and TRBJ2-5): DAMVIQNPRYQVTQFGKPVTLSCSQTLNHNVMYWYQQKSSQAPKLLFHYYDKDFNNEADTPDNFQSRRPNTSFCFLDIRSPGLGDTAMYLCATSPARTSGQETQYFGPGTRLLVL.

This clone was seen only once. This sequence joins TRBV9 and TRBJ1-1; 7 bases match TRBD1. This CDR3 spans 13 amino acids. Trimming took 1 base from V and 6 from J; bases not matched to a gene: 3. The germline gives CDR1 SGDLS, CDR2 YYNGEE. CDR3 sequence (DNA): TGTGCCAGCAGCGTAATCACAGGGGCTGAAGCTTTCTTT. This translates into CASSVITGAEAFF.

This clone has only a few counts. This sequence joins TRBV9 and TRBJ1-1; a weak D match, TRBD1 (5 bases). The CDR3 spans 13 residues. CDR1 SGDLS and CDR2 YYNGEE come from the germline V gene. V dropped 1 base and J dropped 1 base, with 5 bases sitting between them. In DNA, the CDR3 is TGTGCCAGCAGCGTACAGGGGAACACTGAAGCTTTCTTT. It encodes CASSVQGNTEAFF.